This TCR beta chain was recovered during a study of T cell changes during pregnancy in multiple sclerosis (dated by TCRdb to between 2017 and 2020). Regarding the complete study: The study examined how the T cell repertoire changed over the course of pregnancy in women with multiple sclerosis.

Regarding this clone: Its antigen is currently not known. It has no much larger one-base neighbor in the sample; base qualities were not kept.

CDR1 and CDR2 were assigned from the germline V gene as MRHNA and SNTAGT. Inclusive of the bounding cysteine and phenylalanine, the CDR3 is 14 residues long. CDR3 DNA is the only sequence kept; it has 42 bases, read in frame from the first base. Relative to germline, V is 8 bases shorter and J is 4 bases shorter, with 17 bases between their ends. Libraries were constructed by the immunoSEQ multiplex PCR assay. In TCRdb, the immuneACCESS table is reduced to in-frame sequences with V and J assigned. These tables do not hold every clone; where another copy was compared, an unresolved V gene accounts for under half, and the others remain unexplained. Counted in this sample were around 68,000 clones; roughly 91% of them appeared once. The ten largest account for approximately 1.4% of the sample.

The chain uses TRBV6-4 and TRBJ1-1; the D segment could be TRBD1, given 6 matching bases. This sequence originates from a female donor in good health, enrolled as a control in a pregnancy study. This material consisted of peripheral blood, taken after pregnancy. The CDR3 corresponds to CASSPGGQPTEAFF. The DNA reads as follows: TGTGCCAGCTCCCCCGGGGGGCAACCCACTGAAGCTTTCTTT.